Listed below are T cell receptor beta chains from one sample, sequenced in a study of blood T cell repertoires in COVID-19. The method was immunoSEQ multiplex PCR; TCRdb's version includes in-frame clones alone and lacks a portion of them. Seen here are about 410,000 clones, 90% observed once, and the top ten hold about 0.6%. Sequencing was carried out using PBMCs or T cells enriched from blood (not recorded which). These TCRs come from a man between 18 and 29 years old who had recovered from COVID-19. Both conserved end residues are part of each CDR3. The D gene is left open where the match is weak. Clone size is stated in some rows and not others, as once, few, many or a class when expanded.

cdr3_length | j_call | clone_size | v_call | d_call | cdr3_aa | cdr3_nt
13 | TRBJ2-7 | . | TRBV10-3 | TRBD1 | CAISEGANLEQYF | TGTGCCATCAGCGAGGGGGCTAACCTCGAGCAGTACTTC
14 | TRBJ2-3 | . | TRBV13 | . | CASSLGPRTDTQYF | TGTGCCAGCAGCTTAGGGCCCAGGACAGATACGCAGTATTTT
17 | TRBJ2-4 | . | TRBV5-1 | . | CASSLLGVESDKNIQYF | TGCGCCAGCAGCTTGTTAGGGGTTGAGAGCGACAAAAACATTCAGTACTTC
14 | TRBJ1-3 | . | TRBV3-1/TRBV3-2 | . | CASSRTSSGNTIYF | TGTGCCAGCAGCCGGACAAGCTCTGGAAACACCATATATTTT
15 | TRBJ1-1 | once | TRBV18 | TRBD1 | CASSPWDSLSTEAFF | TGTGCCAGCTCACCATGGGACAGCCTGAGCACTGAAGCTTTCTTT
15 | TRBJ1-4 | . | TRBV9 | . | CASSVAAGEGEKLFF | TGTGCCAGCAGCGTAGCGGCAGGGGAAGGGGAAAAACTGTTTTTT
15 | TRBJ2-5 | . | TRBV7-9 | . | CASSLGGWAQETQYF | TGTGCCAGCAGCTTAGGGGGCTGGGCCCAAGAGACCCAGTACTTC
18 | TRBJ2-7 | few | TRBV18 | TRBD1 | CASSPSFSPWQGAYEQYF | TGTGCCAGCTCACCATCGTTCTCACCGTGGCAGGGGGCATACGAGCAGTACTTC
20 | TRBJ1-2 | . | TRBV4-1 | TRBD1 | CASSQEGEPGQGLFPYGYTF | TGCGCCAGCAGCCAAGAGGGCGAGCCGGGACAGGGTCTGTTCCCCTATGGCTACACCTTC
14 | TRBJ2-1 | . | TRBV29-1 | . | CSVETGEVYNEQFF | TGCAGCGTTGAAACAGGGGAGGTCTACAATGAGCAGTTCTTC
12 | TRBJ2-3 | once | TRBV28 | . | CASRSALDTQYF | TGTGCCAGCAGGAGCGCGTTAGATACGCAGTATTTT
14 | TRBJ2-7 | . | TRBV3-1/TRBV3-2 | . | CASSQEGLYPEQYF | TGTGCCAGCAGCCAAGAAGGACTATACCCAGAGCAGTACTTC
13 | TRBJ2-6 | . | TRBV21-1 | . | CASVPERANVLTF | TGTGCCAGCGTCCCGGAGAGGGCCAACGTCCTGACTTTC
17 | TRBJ1-1 | . | TRBV19 | . | CASSIDLKDSMNTEAFF | TGTGCCAGTAGTATAGACCTCAAGGACAGTATGAACACTGAAGCTTTCTTT
18 | TRBJ2-2 | once | TRBV7-8 | TRBD2 | CASSWVTIAGGYTGELFF | TGTGCCAGCAGCTGGGTGACCATAGCGGGGGGATACACCGGGGAGCTGTTTTTT
12 | TRBJ1-2 | . | TRBV3-1/TRBV3-2 | . | CASSQQGLGYTF | TGTGCCAGCAGCCAACAGGGGCTTGGCTACACCTTC
12 | TRBJ2-7 | . | TRBV12-3/TRBV12-4 | . | CASSLEYYEQYF | TGTGCCAGCAGTCTCGAGTACTACGAGCAGTACTTC
18 | TRBJ1-2 | once | TRBV6-1 | TRBD1 | CASSDVEGGALLIYGYTF | TGTGCCAGCAGTGACGTGGAAGGGGGCGCCTTGCTGATCTATGGCTACACCTTC
20 | TRBJ2-7 | . | TRBV4-1 | TRBD2 | CASSKDPGLAGASIGYEQYF | TGCGCCAGCAGCAAGGACCCGGGACTAGCGGGGGCCTCAATCGGGTACGAGCAGTACTTC
15 | TRBJ2-7 | . | TRBV7-9 | TRBD2 | CASSLPLAGAGEQYF | TGTGCCAGCAGCTTACCACTAGCGGGGGCGGGAGAGCAGTACTTC
16 | TRBJ2-3 | . | TRBV14 | . | CASSQDPFRGTDTQYF | TGTGCCAGCAGCCAAGACCCTTTTCGGGGCACAGATACGCAGTATTTT
18 | TRBJ2-3 | . | TRBV2 | . | CASSERRGSGDFTDTQYF | TGTGCCAGCAGTGAAAGGCGAGGTAGCGGCGATTTCACAGATACGCAGTATTTT
16 | TRBJ2-7 | . | TRBV11-2 | . | CASSLDPGVLGHEQYF | TGTGCCAGCAGCTTAGATCCGGGGGTACTGGGGCACGAGCAGTACTTC
16 | TRBJ2-7 | . | TRBV7-9 | TRBD2 | CASSLGTSGKPYEQYF | TGTGCCAGCAGCTTAGGAACTAGCGGGAAGCCCTACGAGCAGTACTTC
15 | TRBJ1-4 | . | TRBV7-9 | . | CASSLIQGGSEKLFF | TGTGCCAGCAGCTTAATACAGGGCGGGAGTGAAAAACTGTTTTTT
15 | TRBJ2-5 | . | TRBV24-1 | . | CATSDPGPSQETQYF | TGTGCCACCAGTGACCCTGGGCCCTCCCAAGAGACCCAGTACTTC
14 | TRBJ1-6 | . | TRBV10-2 | . | CASSVQGLGSPLHF | TGCGCCAGCAGTGTCCAGGGGCTCGGTTCACCCCTCCACTTT
13 | TRBJ2-5 | . | TRBV20-1 | . | CSASTRGQETQYF | TGCAGTGCTAGTACTCGGGGCCAAGAGACCCAGTACTTC
14 | TRBJ1-1 | once | TRBV3-1/TRBV3-2 | TRBD1 | CASSPIEGATEAFF | TGTGCCAGCAGCCCCATCGAGGGGGCCACTGAAGCTTTCTTT
15 | TRBJ2-3 | . | TRBV14 | TRBD2 | CASSLGLAGADTQYF | TGTGCCAGCAGCCTAGGACTAGCGGGTGCAGATACGCAGTATTTT
15 | TRBJ1-3 | few | TRBV5-6 | . | CASSFVTGSGNTIYF | TGTGCCAGCAGCTTTGTCACTGGCTCTGGAAACACCATATATTTT
13 | TRBJ1-5 | . | TRBV7-3 | . | CASSLLRGQPQHF | TGTGCCAGCAGCTTATTGCGCGGGCAGCCCCAGCATTTT
13 | TRBJ1-2 | . | TRBV9 | TRBD1 | CASSGQGVYGYTF | TGTGCCAGCAGCGGACAGGGAGTCTATGGCTACACCTTC
16 | TRBJ2-5 | . | TRBV27 | TRBD1 | CASSLYGDRAQETQYF | TGTGCCAGCAGTTTATATGGGGACAGGGCCCAAGAGACCCAGTACTTC
15 | TRBJ1-2 | once | TRBV28 | TRBD1 | CASSSQGAGSYGYTF | TGTGCCAGCAGTTCACAGGGGGCGGGTTCCTATGGCTACACCTTC
15 | TRBJ1-1 | . | TRBV5-1 | . | CASSLLGEQGQEAFF | TGCGCCAGCAGCTTGCTGGGCGAACAGGGTCAAGAAGCTTTCTTT
17 | TRBJ1-4 | . | TRBV19 | . | CASSTGRYRTTNEKLFF | TGTGCCAGTAGCACAGGGCGGTATCGGACAACTAATGAAAAACTGTTTTTT
16 | TRBJ1-1 | . | TRBV5-4 | . | CASTVGGELMNTEAFF | TGTGCCAGCACCGTGGGCGGGGAACTCATGAACACTGAAGCTTTCTTT
16 | TRBJ2-1 | . | TRBV5-1 | TRBD2 | CASSELAGASYNEQFF | TGCGCCAGCAGCGAACTAGCGGGAGCCTCCTACAATGAGCAGTTCTTC
14 | TRBJ2-7 | . | TRBV5-4 | TRBD2 | CASSRTSGSYEQYF | TGTGCCAGCAGCAGGACTAGCGGGAGTTACGAGCAGTACTTC
13 | TRBJ1-6 | . | TRBV11-2 | . | CASSLSRVSPLHF | TGTGCCAGCAGCTTATCCCGTGTCTCACCCCTCCACTTT
13 | TRBJ1-1 | . | TRBV6-1 | . | CASSEAGAAEAFF | TGTGCCAGCAGTGAAGCAGGGGCAGCTGAAGCTTTCTTT
13 | TRBJ1-5 | . | TRBV9 | TRBD1 | CASSGQGRQPQHF | TGTGCCAGCAGTGGACAGGGGCGTCAGCCCCAGCATTTT
13 | TRBJ1-6 | once | TRBV5-5 | . | CASREEGLTPLHF | TGTGCCAGCAGGGAGGAGGGTCTAACACCCCTCCACTTT
13 | TRBJ1-5 | . | TRBV2 | . | CASSGRRDQPQHF | TGTGCCAGCAGTGGACGGCGGGATCAGCCCCAGCATTTT
14 | TRBJ1-2 | few | TRBV27 | . | CASSPRDTRAGYTF | TGTGCCAGCAGTCCCCGGGACACCCGCGCGGGCTACACCTTC
9 | TRBJ1-1 | . | TRBV28 | TRBD1 | CATGGEAFF | TGTGCCACAGGGGGTGAAGCTTTCTTT
16 | TRBJ1-2 | . | TRBV4-2 | . | CASSQERVRGGGGYTF | TGTGCCAGCAGCCAAGAAAGGGTAAGGGGAGGTGGCGGCTACACCTTC
14 | TRBJ1-4 | once | TRBV29-1 | . | CSVGSGFSNEKLFF | TGCAGCGTTGGGTCAGGCTTCTCCAATGAAAAACTGTTTTTT
16 | TRBJ2-1 | . | TRBV5-4 | TRBD1 | CASSLGAPGQPTEQFF | TGTGCCAGCAGCTTGGGCGCCCCGGGACAGCCTACTGAGCAGTTCTTC
15 | TRBJ2-2 | . | TRBV5-1 | . | CASSLARGGPGELFF | TGCGCCAGCAGCTTGGCCCGGGGAGGCCCCGGGGAGCTGTTTTTT
16 | TRBJ2-5 | . | TRBV5-4 | TRBD2 | CASRGGLAGGQETQYF | TGTGCCAGCAGGGGAGGACTAGCGGGAGGGCAAGAGACCCAGTACTTC
14 | TRBJ1-2 | few | TRBV6-5 | TRBD1 | CASNTDRANYGYTF | TGTGCCAGCAACACCGACAGGGCTAACTATGGCTACACCTTC
15 | TRBJ2-7 | . | TRBV28 | . | CASSNFQGMSYEQYF | TGTGCCAGCAGCAACTTTCAGGGGATGTCCTACGAGCAGTACTTC
13 | TRBJ1-1 | . | TRBV12-3/TRBV12-4 | . | CASSLYWNTEAFF | TGTGCCAGCAGTTTGTACTGGAACACTGAAGCTTTCTTT